Below, 20 T cell receptor beta chains from the same sample are listed, as sequenced in a study of blood T cell repertoires in COVID-19. Clones were sequenced by immunoSEQ multiplex PCR, and TCRdb holds only the in-frame ones, with some missing. The repertoire includes 40,000 to 65,000 clones, more than 60% of them detected once, and under 15% sits in the top ten. The sequenced sample consisted of peripheral blood. The receptors stem from a human donor with active or convalescent COVID-19. The donor label of this sample is uncertain.

Note on this clone: A junction end diverges from the germline sequence, so it may reflect a read error. The chain employs TRBV7-9 and TRBJ2-7; 11 nucleotides line up with TRBD2. The CDR3 sequence is 13 residues long. Per the germline V gene, CDR1 is SEHNR and CDR2 is FQNEAQ (reference sequence). The CDR3 spells CASSLAGGGEQYF. Here the CDR3 DNA reads TGTGCCAGCAGCCTAGCGGGAGGTGGAGAGCAGTACTTC.

The chain couples TRBV19 to TRBJ2-3, with TRBD2 identical over 9 bases. The CDR3 runs to 16 residues. After removal of 5 bases from V and 0 bases from J, the junction contained 6 bases not matched to a gene. The germline CDR1 and CDR2 sequences are LNHDA and SQIVND (reference sequence). The CDR3 protein is CASSPLAGTSTDTQYF. In DNA, the CDR3 is TGTGCCAGTAGTCCCCTAGCGGGAACAAGCACAGATACGCAGTATTTT.

This clone was seen more than once but under ten times. The gene calls are TRBV11-3 and TRBJ2-1; 7 bases map to TRBD1. Germline trimming cut 7 bases from V and 8 bases from J; bases unmatched to any gene: 14. There are 15 residues in the CDR3. Looked up from germline, CDR1 is SGHNT and CDR2 is YENEEA. The CDR3 DNA reads as TGTGCCAGCAACTACGGGACAGAGCTTATCGATGAGCAGTTCTTC. Translated: CASNYGTELIDEQFF.

This chain connects TRBV6-2 or TRBV6-3 to TRBJ1-2; a possible D gene is TRBD1 (5 bases). In germline, CDR1 is MNHEY, CDR2 SVGEGT. Trimming left V 6 bases short and J 9 bases short, with 11 bases between. The CDR3 is 11 residues long. The CDR3 is CASSWQGSYTF. The CDR3 DNA reads as TGTGCCAGCAGCTGGCAGGGAAGCTACACCTTC.

The chain carries TRBV14 and TRBJ2-1; 8 bases match TRBD1. CDR1 and CDR2 from the germline V gene are SGHDN and FVKESK. This CDR3 has 15 amino acids. The junction had 6 bases not matched to a gene; V was cut back by 0 bases and J by 8 bases. The CDR3 spells CASSQDWTGLDEQFF. The CDR3 DNA is TGTGCCAGCAGCCAAGATTGGACAGGGCTCGATGAGCAGTTCTTC.

The chain links TRBV28 to TRBJ1-3, with D hard to call. In germline, CDR1 is MDHEN, CDR2 SYDVKM. Deletions cut 8 bases from V and 8 bases from J, with 7 bases between. This CDR3 contains 10 residues. In DNA, the CDR3 is TGTGCCAGCTTGAGGGACACCATATATTTT. It encodes CASLRDTIYF.

The V and J genes are TRBV5-1 and TRBJ1-5, with D unresolved. With 2 bases removed from V and 4 bases from J, the gap between germline ends came to 7 bases. In germline, CDR1 is SGHRS, CDR2 YFSETQ. This CDR3 is built from 13 residues. The chain's CDR3 is CASSFERNQPQHF. CDR3 nucleotides: TGCGCCAGCAGCTTTGAACGGAATCAGCCCCAGCATTTT.

The V and J genes are TRBV3-1 (or the pseudogene TRBV3-2) and TRBJ2-5; TRBD2 might be the D (5 bases). The V and J ends lost 2 bases and 5 bases respectively, with 15 bases between them. Germline loops: CDR1 LGHDT, CDR2 YNNKEL (reference sequence). The CDR3 spans 15 residues. The CDR3 coding sequence is TGTGCCAGCAGCCAAATCCGAGGGTTGGGGGAGACCCAGTACTTC. It is translated as CASSQIRGLGETQYF.

In its sample, this clone was seen a few times. The chain is built from TRBV30 and TRBJ1-5; D is perhaps TRBD1 (5 bases). The V gene lost 2 bases and the J gene lost 2 bases, with 10 bases spanning the gap. Germline V gene data show CDR1 as GTSNPN and CDR2 as SVGIG (reference sequence). The CDR3 sequence is 14 residues long. CDR3 nucleotides: TGTGCCTGGAGTAAAGACAGCGGCAATCAGCCCCAGCATTTT. This gives the protein CAWSKDSGNQPQHF.

The chain has TRBV5-6 and TRBJ2-7; the match to TRBD1 covers 8 bases. Germline V gives CDR1 SGHDT, CDR2 YYEEEE. This CDR3 spans 12 amino acids. V dropped 7 bases and J dropped 0; count of bases not matched to a gene: 0. CDR3: CASQGASYEQYF. CDR3 nucleotide sequence: TGTGCCAGCCAGGGGGCCTCCTACGAGCAGTACTTC.

V gene TRBV19 combines with J gene TRBJ2-7; 8 bases line up with TRBD2. Germline V gives CDR1 LNHDA, CDR2 SQIVND (reference sequence). The CDR3 covers 16 residues. The V and J ends lost 8 bases and 0 bases, in that order; junction bases with no gene match: 12. CDR3 sequence (DNA): TGTGCCAGTCGGGGGGGGCCGGGACTAGTCTCCTACGAGCAGTACTTC. Its protein product is CASRGGPGLVSYEQYF.

The rearrangement joins TRBV24-1 to TRBJ2-7, with 12 bases matching TRBD1. Germline CDR1 is KGHDR and CDR2 is SFDVKD. Germline trimming cut 7 bases from V and 6 bases from J; bases unmatched to any gene: 6. The CDR3 loop spans 14 amino acids. The DNA for the CDR3 is TGTGCCACCAGAGACGGGACAGGGGGCCGCGAGCAGTACTTC. Its protein product is CATRDGTGGREQYF.

This chain connects TRBV27 to TRBJ2-1; TRBD1 aligns across 8 bases. Trimming cost V 5 bases and J 2 bases; bases outside gene matches: 11. The CDR3 loop spans 17 amino acids. The V gene's germline CDR1 is MNHEY and CDR2 SMNVEV (reference sequence). The CDR3 DNA reads TGTGCCAGCAGTAGAACAACAGGGGGACCCACCTACAATGAGCAGTTCTTC. It is translated as CASSRTTGGPTYNEQFF.

The chain is built from TRBV9 and TRBJ2-2; the match to TRBD2 covers 10 bases. This CDR3 region has 16 residues. The trim removed 3 bases at V and 6 bases at J, leaving 8 bases unmatched. Germline CDR1 SGDLS, CDR2 YYNGEE. The CDR3 loop reads CASSGHSGRVAGELFF. As DNA, the CDR3 is TGTGCCAGCAGCGGACACAGCGGGAGGGTGGCCGGGGAGCTGTTTTTT. Using reference TRBV9 and TRBJ2-2 for the parts outside the CDR3, the full variable domain is DSGVTQTPKHLITATGQRVTLRCSPRSGDLSVYWYQQSLDQGLQFLIQYYNGEERAKGNILERFSAQQFPDLHSELNLSSLELGDSALYFCASSGHSGRVAGELFFGEGSRLTVL.

This rearrangement joins TRBV9 to TRBJ1-1; D is unresolved. The CDR3 consists of 13 residues. The ends were cut back, 2 bases at V and 0 bases at J, with 5 bases in the middle. Germline CDR1 and CDR2: SGDLS and YYNGEE. CDR3 amino acids: CASSVEMNTEAFF. CDR3 DNA sequence: TGTGCCAGCAGCGTGGAGATGAACACTGAAGCTTTCTTT.

In this sample, this clone turned up a few times. The chain joins TRBV9 to TRBJ2-5; a possible D gene is TRBD2 (6 bases). The germline V gene has CDR1 SGDLS and CDR2 YYNGEE. This CDR3 comprises 16 residues. V gave up 0 bases and J gave up 5 bases, with 17 bases separating them. DNA for the CDR3: TGTGCCAGCAGCGTAGATAAGGGGTACGCGGGGGAGACCCAGTACTTC. This gives the protein CASSVDKGYAGETQYF.

The chain has TRBV6-5 and TRBJ2-1, with D maybe TRBD2 (5 bases). V lost 0 bases, J lost 7 bases, and 13 bases lay in between. CDR3 length: 15 residues. The germline V gene has CDR1 MNHEY and CDR2 SVGAGI. DNA for the CDR3: TGTGCCAGCAGTTACTCGAGGGATCAATGGAATGAGCAGTTCTTC. Protein: CASSYSRDQWNEQFF.

The CDR3 nucleotides are TGTGCCAGCAGTCCGGTTATCTCTGGAAACACCATATATTTT. It codes for CASSPVISGNTIYF. V and J are TRBV6-5 and TRBJ1-3; D remains ambiguous. Germline CDR1 reads MNHEY; CDR2 reads SVGAGI. The CDR3 is made up of 14 amino acids. Deletions cut 5 bases from V and 0 bases from J, with 8 bases between.

The chain is built from TRBV9 and TRBJ2-6; 7 bases are shared with TRBD1. After removal of 8 bases from V and 2 bases from J, the junction contained 4 bases not matched to a gene. The germline CDR1 and CDR2 sequences are SGDLS and YYNGEE. The CDR3 is 14 residues long. The CDR3 DNA sequence: TGTGCCAGTCACAGGGGCCCTGGGGCCAACGTCCTGACTTTC. Translated: CASHRGPGANVLTF.

The chain uses TRBV18 and TRBJ2-3; 12 nucleotides agree with TRBD2. The CDR3 is 16 amino acids. Germline V lookup: CDR1 KGHSH, CDR2 LQKENI. With 0 bases clipped from V and 6 bases from J, the junction kept 4 bases outside the gene matches. CDR3 nucleotide sequence: TGTGCCAGCTCACCACCGACTAGCGGGAGTTGGGATACGCAGTATTTT. Translation gives CASSPPTSGSWDTQYF.